The 20 T cell receptor beta chains below all came from one sample that was sequenced in a study of Ad26.COV2.S vaccination and SARS-CoV-2 variants. The data were produced by immunoSEQ multiplex PCR, yet TCRdb's version contains in-frame clones alone and is incomplete. The sample includes hundreds of thousands of clones, around 88% of them seen just once. The treatment denotes: approximately 18 received Ad26.COV2.S at low or high dose, single or two shots; about 5 received placebo; per-sample allocation not given. Day 63 after the first vaccine or placebo injection was the time point for sampling. Sequencing used peripheral blood, obtained in a trial of Ad26.COV2.S vaccine versus placebo. These receptors all come from a person aged 18-60 years who received the Ad26.COV2.S COVID-19 vaccine or a placebo.

The chain recombines TRBV7-3 with TRBJ1-6; TRBD1 might be the D (5 bases). From germline, CDR1 is SGHTA and CDR2 FQGTGA. This CDR3 has 16 amino acids. Trimming took 1 base from V and 9 from J, leaving 16 bases between them. CDR3 region: CASSLSGASSGSPLHF. As DNA, the CDR3 is TGTGCCAGCAGCTTAAGTGGGGCGAGTAGCGGTTCACCCCTCCACTTT. Combining the CDR3 with reference TRBV7-3 and TRBJ1-6 gives the whole variable domain GAGVSQTPSNKVTEKGKYVELRCDPISGHTALYWYRQSLGQGPEFLIYFQGTGAADDSGLPNDRFFAVRPEGSVSTLKIQRTERGDSAVYLCASSLSGASSGSPLHFGNGTRLTVT.

The chain joins TRBV4-3 to TRBJ1-2, with TRBD1 as a possible D gene (5 bases). V gave up 0 bases and J gave up 4 bases, with 15 bases separating them. CDR1 is LGHNA and CDR2 is YSLEER in the germline V gene. This CDR3 comprises 16 residues. Written as DNA, the CDR3 is TGCGCCAGCAGCCAAGACAGGGATTCATTTGGCTATGGCTACACCTTC. Amino acids: CASSQDRDSFGYGYTF.

This clone appeared a single time. This chain links TRBV7-3 with TRBJ1-6; 7 bases are a match to TRBD1. Germline CDR1 SGHTA, CDR2 FQGTGA. This CDR3 has 16 amino acids. Trimming removed 4 bases from V and 7 bases from J; junction bases left unmatched: 10. The CDR3 coding sequence is TGTGCCAGCAGCTCTCAAGACAGGGCCTCGAATTCACCCCTCCACTTT. This encodes CASSSQDRASNSPLHF.

The chain couples TRBV27 to TRBJ1-2; tentative D call: TRBD1 (6 bases). The CDR3 extends over 14 amino acids. V was clipped by 5 bases and J by 8 bases, with 18 bases between them. Per the germline V gene, CDR1 is MNHEY and CDR2 is SMNVEV (reference sequence). The CDR3 nucleotides are TGTGCCAGCAGTCCCCCAGGGGCCCTTGGGGGCTACACCTTC. It yields the protein CASSPPGALGGYTF.

The rearrangement links TRBV28 to TRBJ2-3, with 8 bases lining up with TRBD2. After removal of 5 bases from V and 1 base from J, the junction contained 20 bases not matched to a gene. CDR1 is MDHEN, CDR2 SYDVKM, per germline. This CDR3 is 20 amino acids long. CDR3 region: CASSPRSGRGAIVGTDTQYF. In DNA, the CDR3 is TGTGCCAGCAGTCCCCGGTCGGGGCGGGGGGCCATCGTAGGCACAGATACGCAGTATTTT. The full variable domain, completed using reference TRBV28 and TRBJ2-3, is DVKVTQSSRYLVKRTGEKVFLECVQDMDHENMFWYRQDPGLGLRLIYFSYDVKMKEKGDIPEGYSVSREKKERFSLILESASTNQTSMYLCASSPRSGRGAIVGTDTQYFGPGTRLTVL.

The chain uses TRBV28 and TRBJ1-2; D is ambiguous. The V and J ends lost 5 bases and 8 bases respectively, with 6 bases between them. The CDR3 has 10 amino acids. The V gene's germline CDR1 is MDHEN and CDR2 SYDVKM. The CDR3 nucleotides are TGTGCCAGCAGTCCCCCGGGCTACACCTTC. It codes for CASSPPGYTF.

The chain uses TRBV10-2 and TRBJ2-1; no firm D call. Deletions cut 2 bases from V and 2 bases from J, with 10 bases between. The germline CDR1 and CDR2 sequences are WSHSY and SAAADI. The CDR3 extends over 15 amino acids. Here the CDR3 DNA reads TGCGCCAGCAGTGAGATTACGACGACCTACAATGAGCAGTTCTTC. Protein product: CASSEITTTYNEQFF.

The V call is TRBV7-2, the J call TRBJ1-2, with 7 bases that match TRBD1. CDR3 size: 15 residues. Trimming took 5 bases from V and 0 from J; bases not matched to a gene: 6. Germline V gene sequence: CDR1 SGHTA, CDR2 FQGNSA. The CDR3: CASSQGQAANYGYTF. In nucleotides, the CDR3 is TGTGCCAGCAGCCAAGGACAGGCAGCTAACTATGGCTACACCTTC.

For this clone: The junction does not match germline at one end; this may be a read error. The CDR3 region is CASSLTGVTGTNVLTF. In nucleotides, the CDR3 is TGCGCCAGCAGCTTGACAGGGGTAACTGGGACCAACGTCCTGACTTTC. V is TRBV5-1 and J is TRBJ2-6; 7 nucleotides align to TRBD1. The CDR3 totals 16 residues. The germline CDR1 and CDR2 sequences are SGHRS and YFSETQ.

Remarks on this clone: Other DNA sequences in this specimen translate into the identical CDR3. The J gene is TRBJ2-1, the V gene TRBV11-2; possibly TRBD2 for D (6 bases). This CDR3 contains 15 residues. The V gene lost 0 bases and the J gene lost 1 base, with 7 bases spanning the gap. CDR1 is SGHAT and CDR2 is FQNNGV in the germline V gene. CDR3 sequence: CASSLEGGSYNEQFF. The CDR3 nucleotides read TGTGCCAGCAGCTTAGAGGGAGGATCCTACAATGAGCAGTTCTTC.

The rearrangement links TRBV6-6 to TRBJ2-3, with no clear D. Germline CDR1 MNHNY, CDR2 SVGAGI (reference sequence). The CDR3 is 15 amino acids. Trimming stripped 6 bases from V and 0 bases from J, with 13 bases between. This CDR3 is CASSSDTSSTDTQYF. Here the CDR3 DNA reads TGTGCCAGCAGCTCCGACACCTCTAGCACAGATACGCAGTATTTT.

The chain combines TRBV4-3 with TRBJ2-2; D unclear. V lost 1 base, J lost 6 bases, and 15 bases lay in between. The CDR3 spans 16 residues. The germline gives CDR1 LGHNA, CDR2 YSLEER. The CDR3 spells CASSQGLEHIAGELFF. In nucleotides, the CDR3 is TGCGCCAGCAGCCAAGGTTTAGAACATATCGCCGGGGAGCTGTTTTTT.

This clone turned up a few times. V and J are TRBV10-3 and TRBJ1-1, with no clear D. The germline CDR1 and CDR2 sequences are ENHRY and SYGVKD. The CDR3 runs to 14 residues. The V and J ends lost 2 bases and 0 bases respectively, with 7 bases between them. The CDR3 spells CAISEGRMNTEAFF. CDR3 in DNA: TGTGCCATCAGTGAGGGCAGGATGAACACTGAAGCTTTCTTT.

This clone has just a few counts. V is TRBV10-3 and J is TRBJ2-5; TRBD2 matches at 7 bases. Germline V CDR1 and CDR2: ENHRY, SYGVKD. CDR3 length equals 15 residues. V shed 6 bases and J 2 bases; nucleotides not matched to a gene: 9. DNA of the CDR3: TGTGCCATCAGACCAGCGGGGCCCCGACAAGAGACCCAGTACTTC. It codes for CAIRPAGPRQETQYF.

In this sample, this clone turned up once. J is TRBJ2-3 and V is TRBV5-3; possibly TRBD1 or TRBD2 for D (5 bases each). TRBV5-3 is labeled an ORF, and its function is uncertain. CDR3 length: 12 amino acids. Trimming removed 6 bases at V and 10 bases at J, with 15 bases between. The CDR3 protein is CARNQRLGAQYF. CDR3 sequence (DNA): TGTGCCAGAAATCAGCGGCTGGGGGCGCAGTATTTT.

The chain's CDR3 is CASSQVLAGGSNTGELFF. In nucleotides, the CDR3 is TGTGCCAGCAGCCAAGTTCTAGCGGGGGGGAGCAACACCGGGGAGCTGTTTTTT. The chain joins TRBV3-1 (or the pseudogene TRBV3-2) to TRBJ2-2; TRBD2 matches 12 bases. The V gene end was trimmed by 1 base and the J gene end by 2 bases; junction bases not matched to a gene: 5. The CDR3 sequence is 18 residues long. The germline V gene encodes CDR1 LGHDT and CDR2 YNNKEL (reference sequence).

The J gene is TRBJ2-1, the V gene TRBV4-3; no clear D gene. The CDR3 contains 15 residues. The V gene's germline CDR1 is LGHNA and CDR2 YSLEER. V lost 0 bases and J 7 bases, leaving 13 bases between the germline ends. CDR3 nucleotides: TGCGCCAGCAGCCAAGATTATGGCAGCATTAATGAGCAGTTCTTC. Encoded protein: CASSQDYGSINEQFF.

This chain links TRBV4-1 with TRBJ1-1; D not certain. V lost 1 base to trimming and J lost 2 bases, with 5 bases between them. Germline V lookup: CDR1 MGHRA, CDR2 YSYEKL. CDR3 length equals 13 residues. Here the CDR3 reads CASSQVINTEAFF. CDR3 DNA sequence: TGCGCCAGCAGCCAAGTCATAAACACTGAAGCTTTCTTT.

The rearrangement joins TRBV5-5 to TRBJ2-7, with 8 bases that match TRBD1. The CDR3 contains 13 residues. Germline V gene data show CDR1 as SGHKS and CDR2 as YYEKEE (reference sequence). The J segment lost 3 bases and the V segment lost 3 bases, leaving 2 bases of the junction unmatched. Here the CDR3 reads CASSSTGDYEQYF. Here the CDR3 DNA reads TGTGCCAGCAGCTCGACAGGGGACTACGAGCAGTACTTC.

V usage is TRBV7-3 and J usage is TRBJ2-2; 7 bases map to TRBD2. Germline V lookup: CDR1 SGHTA, CDR2 FQGTGA. CDR3 length: 18 residues. V gave up 1 base and J gave up 6 bases; unmatched junction bases: 14. CDR3: CASSLNGWGGRAPGELFF. CDR3 DNA: TGTGCCAGCAGCTTAAACGGTTGGGGCGGGAGAGCACCCGGGGAGCTGTTTTTT.